Shown below are 16 T cell receptor beta chains from a single sample sequenced in a study of blood T cells in healthy people across ages. Then a second PCR, running roughly 7 to 11 cycles, was carried out with a sample-barcoded 5' primer and a J-beta primer mix. TCRdb passed the 5' RACE reads through MiXCR, listing each CDR3 protein once. The table lists around 1,700,000 distinct CDR3 sequences, approximately 28% of them singletons, with roughly 8% in the top ten. Sequenced: blood. These receptors were collected from a woman aged 25 to 39 in good health.

V and J are TRBV5-1 and TRBJ2-3, with 13 bases identical to TRBD2. The CDR3 extends over 18 amino acids. Unmatched junction bases numbered 8, after V lost 2 bases and J lost 2 bases. Germline assignment: CDR1 SGHRS and CDR2 YFSETQ. The CDR3 region is CASSFGLAGDYYTDTQYF. In DNA, the CDR3 is TGCGCCAGCAGCTTTGGACTAGCGGGGGATTATTACACAGATACGCAGTATTTT.

The chain is built from TRBV5-1 and TRBJ2-1, with 14 bases lining up with TRBD2. The CDR3 totals 16 residues. V shed 4 bases and J 9 bases; nucleotides not matched to a gene: 9. Per germline, CDR1 SGHRS and CDR2 YFSETQ. CDR3 sequence (DNA): TGCGCCAGCAGCCTCATGACTAGCGGGGGGGCGATTGAGCAGTTCTTC. It yields the protein CASSLMTSGGAIEQFF.

This clonotype came up a few times. The V call is TRBV6-2 or TRBV6-3, the J call TRBJ2-7, with D maybe TRBD2 (6 bases). V was cut by 2 bases and J by 5 bases, with 10 bases left in between. This CDR3 region has 13 residues. The germline V gene encodes CDR1 MNHEY and CDR2 SVGEGT. The CDR3 sequence is CASSYAEGNEQYF. DNA of the CDR3: TGTGCCAGCAGTTACGCGGAGGGAAACGAGCAGTACTTC.

The table lists this clonotype with many counts. This chain joins TRBV29-1 and TRBJ2-1; a weak D match, TRBD2 (5 bases). The CDR3 is 11 residues long. The germline V and J ends were trimmed by 7 bases and 2 bases, with 6 bases remaining between them. Germline CDR1 is SQVTM and CDR2 is ANQGSEA. The CDR3 loop reads CSAEAYNEQFF. The CDR3 nucleotides are TGCAGCGCGGAGGCCTACAATGAGCAGTTCTTC.

The chain has TRBV4-1 and TRBJ2-2, with 10 nucleotides matching TRBD1. The CDR3 runs 16 residues. In germline, CDR1 is MGHRA, CDR2 YSYEKL. After removal of 1 base from V and 3 bases from J, the junction contained 2 bases not matched to a gene. This CDR3 reads CASSQVGTGDTGELFF. The CDR3 nucleotides are TGCGCCAGCAGCCAAGTTGGGACAGGGGACACCGGGGAGCTGTTTTTT.

In this sample, this clonotype turned up a few times. The rearrangement uses TRBV7-8 and TRBJ2-3, with TRBD2 matching over 7 bases. CDR3 size: 17 residues. Germline V gene data show CDR1 as SGHVS and CDR2 as FQNEAQ. Trimming took 0 bases from V and 1 from J; bases not matched to a gene: 7. Here the CDR3 reads CASSLAFGTTGTDTQYF. In DNA form, the CDR3 reads TGTGCCAGCAGCTTAGCCTTCGGGACTACAGGCACAGATACGCAGTATTTT.

The CDR3 reads CASSYTGSGVGYEQYF. DNA of the CDR3: TGTGCCAGCAGTTACACTGGTAGCGGGGTCGGCTACGAGCAGTACTTC. J is TRBJ2-7 and V is TRBV6-6, with 8 positions matching TRBD2. Trimming removed 2 bases from V and 3 bases from J; junction bases left unmatched: 9. The CDR3 contains 16 residues. The V gene's germline CDR1 is MNHNY and CDR2 SVGAGI (reference sequence).

Points on this clonotype: Mismatch with germline at one junction end may stem from a read error. The chain recombines TRBV4-1 with TRBJ1-2, with a weak D call TRBD1 (5 bases). This CDR3 contains 15 residues. Per the germline V gene, CDR1 is MGHRA and CDR2 is YSYEKL. The CDR3 protein is CASSTGDPLTYGHTF. Here the CDR3 DNA reads TGCGCCAGCAGCACGGGGGATCCGCTAACCTATGGCCACACCTTC.

The CDR3 loop reads CASSYTRPGQTTGLAFNEQFF. The CDR3 DNA reads TGCGCCAGCAGCTATACCAGACCGGGGCAGACTACGGGACTAGCGTTCAATGAGCAGTTCTTC. V usage is TRBV5-1 and J usage is TRBJ2-1, with 10 nucleotides matching TRBD2. V lost 3 bases, J lost 6 bases, and 24 bases stayed unmatched. Germline-derived CDR1 and CDR2 are SGHRS and YFSETQ. The CDR3 is 21 amino acids.

The chain joins TRBV4-3 to TRBJ2-5; 7 bases agree with TRBD1. This CDR3 has 20 amino acids. The J segment lost 2 bases and the V segment lost 0 bases, leaving 18 bases of the junction unmatched. Germline loops: CDR1 LGHNA, CDR2 YSLEER. CDR3 sequence reads: CASSQDLFSVGDSLQETQYF. The CDR3, as DNA: TGCGCCAGCAGCCAAGATCTTTTTTCAGTGGGGGACAGCCTACAAGAGACCCAGTACTTC.

This CDR3 is CSARSRRETQYF. The CDR3 coding sequence is TGCAGTGCTAGATCCAGACGGGAGACCCAGTACTTC. The chain employs TRBV20-1 and TRBJ2-5; no reliable D call. The CDR3 is 12 residues long. Germline loops: CDR1 DFQATT, CDR2 SNEGSKA (reference sequence). Trimming took 2 bases from V and 5 from J, leaving 9 bases between them.

Comment on this clonotype: One junction end disagrees with the germline gene, perhaps due to a read error. The chain uses TRBV19 and TRBJ2-3; TRBD2 matches 8 bases. Per the germline V gene, CDR1 is LNHDA and CDR2 is SQIVND (reference sequence). The CDR3 runs to 15 residues. CDR3 protein: CASRVGGGLTDTQYF. The CDR3 DNA follows: TGTGCCAGTCGAGTCGGGGGGGGACTCACAGATACTCAGTATTTT.

This clonotype turned up a few times. V and J are TRBV5-1 and TRBJ2-7; 8 nucleotides match TRBD1. Germline CDR1 reads SGHRS; CDR2 reads YFSETQ. The CDR3 consists of 15 residues. The ends lost 4 bases at V and 5 bases at J; junction bases unmatched: 11. CDR3 nucleotide sequence: TGCGCCAGCAGCGGGTCAGGGGGCCTAAGGGACGAGCAGTACTTC. It is translated as CASSGSGGLRDEQYF. Based on the CDR3 plus reference TRBV5-1 and TRBJ2-7, the full variable domain is KAGVTQTPRYLIKTRGQQVTLSCSPISGHRSVSWYQQTPGQGLQFLFEYFSETQRNKGNFPGRFSGRQFSNSRSEMNVSTLELGDSALYLCASSGSGGLRDEQYFGPGTRLTVT.

The V and J genes are TRBV7-2 and TRBJ2-1; no firm D call. Germline assignment: CDR1 SGHTA and CDR2 FQGNSA. CDR3 length equals 14 residues. Trimming removed 1 base at V and 8 bases at J, with 12 bases between. This CDR3 is CASSLGWSSYEQFF. CDR3 in DNA: TGTGCCAGCAGCTTAGGCTGGTCCTCCTATGAGCAGTTCTTC. Supplemented by reference TRBV7-2 and TRBJ2-1, the full variable domain reads GAGVSQSPSNKVTEKGKDVELRCDPISGHTALYWYRQSLGQGLEFLIYFQGNSAPDKSGLPSDRFSAERTGGSVSTLTIQRTQQEDSAVYLCASSLGWSSYEQFFGPGTRLTVL.

This clonotype came up many times. The chain joins TRBV3-1 to TRBJ2-5, with D perhaps matching TRBD1 (5 bases). This CDR3 has 14 amino acids. Germline CDR1 LGHDT, CDR2 YNNKEL (reference sequence). The V and J ends lost 0 bases and 3 bases respectively, with 8 bases between them. The CDR3 DNA sequence: TGTGCCAGCAGCCAAGATACAGGAGAAGAGACCCAGTACTTC. Its protein product is CASSQDTGEETQYF.

The V gene is TRBV7-9, the J gene TRBJ2-1, with a possible D match to TRBD2 (6 bases). Germline-derived CDR1 and CDR2 are SEHNR and FQNEAQ (reference sequence). The CDR3 sequence is 19 residues long. V was cut by 5 bases and J by 7 bases, with 30 bases left in between. This CDR3 is CASSPTGTQRRATGNEQFF. The CDR3 region has the DNA TGTGCCAGCAGCCCAACCGGGACTCAGCGACGGGCTACGGGGAATGAGCAGTTCTTC.